Below are 9 T cell receptor beta chains sequenced from a single sample in a study of blood T cells in healthy people across ages. Next came a second PCR, run for about 7 to 12 cycles, which used a sample-barcoded 5' primer along with a J-beta primer mix. TCRdb independently ran MiXCR on the 5' RACE reads; one entry per CDR3 protein. This table has about 640,000 distinct CDR3 sequences, roughly 58% appearing once. The specimen sequenced was blood. The source is a man aged 60 to 69 in good health.

This chain links TRBV4-2 with TRBJ1-6; the D gene is possibly TRBD1 (6 bases). CDR3 length: 15 amino acids. V lost 1 base, J lost 5 bases, and 9 bases lay in between. Per the germline V gene, CDR1 is LGHNA and CDR2 is YNFKEQ. CDR3 bases: TGTGCCAGCAGCCAAGGGACAGCCCATAATTCACCCCTCCACTTT. It is translated as CASSQGTAHNSPLHF.

The chain recombines TRBV12-3 or TRBV12-4 with TRBJ2-5, with D tentatively TRBD2 (6 bases). CDR3 length: 14 residues. Trimming took off 6 bases at V and 0 bases at J, with 11 bases between the two ends. The chain's CDR3 is CASSFRENQETQYF. The CDR3 bases are TGTGCCAGCAGCTTCCGGGAGAACCAAGAGACCCAGTACTTC.

The V and J genes are TRBV5-1 and TRBJ2-6; D unresolved. The CDR3 has 16 residues. The V end was cut by 0 bases, the J end by 1 base, with 8 bases between. The germline CDR1 and CDR2 sequences are SGHRS and YFSETQ. The CDR3 coding sequence is TGCGCCAGCAGCTTGGACTACAGTTCTGGGGCCAACGTCCTGACTTTC. Translating gives CASSLDYSSGANVLTF.

This chain connects TRBV3-1 to TRBJ1-1, with 7 bases aligning to TRBD1. Losses at the gene ends were 2 bases for V and 2 bases for J; bases not matched to a gene: 5. The germline gives CDR1 LGHDT, CDR2 YNNKEL (reference sequence). This CDR3 is built from 15 residues. This CDR3 reads CASSQRQGHNTEAFF. CDR3 nucleotides: TGTGCCAGCAGCCAAAGACAGGGCCATAACACTGAAGCTTTCTTT.

The rearrangement joins TRBV20-1 to TRBJ1-1, with D perhaps TRBD1 (5 bases). Trimming removed 1 base from V and 4 bases from J, with 10 bases in between. The CDR3 is made up of 13 amino acids. Germline lookup yields CDR1 DFQATT and CDR2 SNEGSKA (reference sequence). Written as DNA, the CDR3 is TGCAGTGCTAGAGTCCCAGGGATCACTGAAGCTTTCTTT. This codes for CSARVPGITEAFF.

This clonotype has a count of ten or more. The chain carries TRBV21-1 and TRBJ2-4; TRBD1, the table's D call, lacks a check against the DNA. TRBV21-1 is termed a pseudogene. CDR3 length equals 18 residues. The CDR3 spells CASTQRDRDCLAKNIQYF. DNA of the CDR3: TGTGCCAGCACCCAGCGGGACAGGGATTGCCTAGCCAAAAACATTCAGTACTTC.

The chain links TRBV24-1 to TRBJ2-1, with a weak D call TRBD2 (5 bases). The CDR3 runs to 13 residues. Deletions cut 5 bases from V and 9 bases from J, with 13 bases between. The germline V gene has CDR1 KGHDR and CDR2 SFDVKD. The CDR3 bases are TGTGCCACCAGTGGGAGGTTTCACCCTGAGCAGTTCTTC. Its protein is CATSGRFHPEQFF.

The chain joins TRBV12-3 or TRBV12-4 to TRBJ1-6, with D possibly being TRBD1 (5 bases). The CDR3 extends over 15 amino acids. V was trimmed by 5 bases and J by 12 bases, leaving 20 bases between them. The CDR3 sequence: CASSVLAAPQGPLHF. The CDR3 bases are TGTGCCAGCAGTGTCCTCGCGGCGCCCCAGGGACCCCTCCACTTT.

The rearrangement joins TRBV29-1 to TRBJ2-2; 8 bases agree with TRBD1. The germline V gene has CDR1 SQVTM and CDR2 ANQGSEA. The CDR3 contains 16 residues. V shed 7 bases and J 5 bases; nucleotides not matched to a gene: 15. The DNA of the CDR3 is TGCAGCGCCCTTGCCAAACAGGGGGATCCTACCGGGGAGCTGTTTTTT. This sequence encodes CSALAKQGDPTGELFF.